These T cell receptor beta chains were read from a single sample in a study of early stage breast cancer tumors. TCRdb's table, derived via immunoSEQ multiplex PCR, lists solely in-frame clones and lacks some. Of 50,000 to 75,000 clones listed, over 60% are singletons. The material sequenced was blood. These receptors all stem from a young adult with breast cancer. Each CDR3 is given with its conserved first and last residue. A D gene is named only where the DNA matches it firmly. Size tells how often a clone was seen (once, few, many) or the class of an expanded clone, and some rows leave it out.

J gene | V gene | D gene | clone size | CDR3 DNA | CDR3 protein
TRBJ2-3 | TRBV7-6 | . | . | TGTGCCAGCAGCGTACACAAAGCAGATACGCAGTATTTT | CASSVHKADTQYF
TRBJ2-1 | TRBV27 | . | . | TGTGCCAGCAGGAAGGGCTCCTACAATGAGCAGTTCTTC | CASRKGSYNEQFF
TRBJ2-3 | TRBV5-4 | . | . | TGTGCCAGCAGCTCAATACTAGGGCGTGATACGCAGTATTTT | CASSSILGRDTQYF
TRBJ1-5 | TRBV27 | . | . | TGTGCCAGCAGTTTGCCGGGAAGAAATCAGCCCCAGCATTTT | CASSLPGRNQPQHF
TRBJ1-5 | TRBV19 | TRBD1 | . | TGTGCCAGTAGTACGACAGGGGTTTATAGCAATCAGCCCCAGCATTTT | CASSTTGVYSNQPQHF
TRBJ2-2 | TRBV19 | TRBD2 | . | TGTGCCAGTAGCGGGGGGGGGACCGAGCTGTTTTTT | CASSGGGTELFF
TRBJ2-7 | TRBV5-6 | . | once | TGTGCCAGCAGCTTCCTCCTTTACGAGCAGTACTTC | CASSFLLYEQYF
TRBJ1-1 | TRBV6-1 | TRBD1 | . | TGTGCCAGCAGTCCGCGACAGGGTTCGGGCACTGAAGCTTTCTTT | CASSPRQGSGTEAFF
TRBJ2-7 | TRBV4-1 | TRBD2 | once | TGCGCCAGCAGCCGGGGGACTAGCGGGGTCGGCGAGCAGTACTTC | CASSRGTSGVGEQYF
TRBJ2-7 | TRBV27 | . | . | TGTGCCAGCAGTTTAGGGGTCGGGGGGCGAAGGTACGAGCAGTACTTC | CASSLGVGGRRYEQYF
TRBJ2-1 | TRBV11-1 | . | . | TGTGCCAGCAGCGTATCCCGCCGAGGGGGGGCCTACAATGAGCAGTTCTTC | CASSVSRRGGAYNEQFF
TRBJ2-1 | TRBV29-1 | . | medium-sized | TGCAGCGTTGTGCCGACATATTCCTACAATGAGCAGTTCTTC | CSVVPTYSYNEQFF
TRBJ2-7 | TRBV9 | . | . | TGTGCCAGCAGCGTAGATGAGGGCTCGTACGAGCAGTACTTC | CASSVDEGSYEQYF
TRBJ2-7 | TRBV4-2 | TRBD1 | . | TGTGCCAGCAGCCAGTCACCGGGACAGGGAGGATACGAGCAGTACTTC | CASSQSPGQGGYEQYF
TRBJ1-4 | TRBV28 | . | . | TGTGCCAGCAGTCCAGACAATGAAAAACTGTTTTTT | CASSPDNEKLFF
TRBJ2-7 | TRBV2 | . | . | TGTGCCAGCAGGCCCGGGACAGGGGGCAGGAGCCTAGCGGGAGGGTTCGAGCAGTACTTC | CASRPGTGGRSLAGGFEQYF
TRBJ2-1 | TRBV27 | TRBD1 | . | TGTGCCAGCAGTTTATCGGGCCCCGGGTTGGGTGCAGGGGGAACCTACAATGAGCAGTTCTTC | CASSLSGPGLGAGGTYNEQFF
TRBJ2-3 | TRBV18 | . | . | TGTGCCAGCTCACGAGGGTTCCGAAGGGACCCAATTCACAAAGATACGCAGTATTTT | CASSRGFRRDPIHKDTQYF
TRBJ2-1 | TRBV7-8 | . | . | TGTGCCAGCAGCCAAAGAGTTGCGAGTGAGCAGTTCTTC | CASSQRVASEQFF
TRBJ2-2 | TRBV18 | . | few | TGTGCCAGCTCACCGGTGGTCGGGGAGCTGTTTTTT | CASSPVVGELFF
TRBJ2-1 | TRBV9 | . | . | TGTGCCAGCAGCGTAGAGGGGAGGAGCTCCTACAATGAGCAGTTCTTC | CASSVEGRSSYNEQFF
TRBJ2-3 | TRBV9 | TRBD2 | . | TGTGCCAGCACGGGGGCGGGAGGGAGGGATACGCAGTATTTT | CASTGAGGRDTQYF
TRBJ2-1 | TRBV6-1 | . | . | TGTGCCAGCAGTCGGTCCGCCTACAATGAGCAGTTCTTC | CASSRSAYNEQFF
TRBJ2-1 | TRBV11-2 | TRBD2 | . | TGTGCCAGCAGCTTAGGGGCTAGCGGGAGATCGTACAATGAGCAGTTCTTC | CASSLGASGRSYNEQFF
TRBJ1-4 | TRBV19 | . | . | TGTGCCTCCGGACGGATACCTTCCAATGAAAAACTGTTTTTT | CASGRIPSNEKLFF
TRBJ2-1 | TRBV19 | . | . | TGTGCCAGTAGGGAGGTCCTAAGCTCCTACAATGAGCAGTTCTTC | CASREVLSSYNEQFF
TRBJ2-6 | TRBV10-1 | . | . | TGCGCCAGCAGTGAACTCCCCAGGGAACTCTCTGGGGCCAACGTCCTGACTTTC | CASSELPRELSGANVLTF
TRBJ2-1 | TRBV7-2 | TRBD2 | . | TGTGCCAGCAGCTCGGGAGGGTCGGCAAGGCTCGCCGGCAATGAGCAGTTCTTC | CASSSGGSARLAGNEQFF
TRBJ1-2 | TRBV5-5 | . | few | TGTGCCAGCAGCTGGGACCTAGCTAACTATGGCTACACCTTC | CASSWDLANYGYTF
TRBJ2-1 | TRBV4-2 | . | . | TGTGCCAGCAGCCAAGAGGGGAGCTCCTACAATGAGCAGTTCTTC | CASSQEGSSYNEQFF
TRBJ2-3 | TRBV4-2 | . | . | TGTGCCAGCAGCCACATCATAACACGCTCGGGAACAGATACGCAGTATTTT | CASSHIITRSGTDTQYF
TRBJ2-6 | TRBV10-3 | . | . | TGTGCCATCAGCTTCGGATACTCTGGGGCCAACGTCCTGACTTTC | CAISFGYSGANVLTF
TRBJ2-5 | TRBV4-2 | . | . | TGTGCCAGCAGCCAAGTAAACGGGACTCGTAGGGGGACCCAGTACTTC | CASSQVNGTRRGTQYF
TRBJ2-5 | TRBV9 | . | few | TGTGCCAGCAGCCCAGGGGGACTATTACAGACCCAGTACTTC | CASSPGGLLQTQYF
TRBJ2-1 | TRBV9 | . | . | TGTGCCAGCAGCGCCGTTAGCTCCTACAATGAGCAGTTCTTC | CASSAVSSYNEQFF
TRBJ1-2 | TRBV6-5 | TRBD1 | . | TGTGCCAGCAGTGGGGACAGGGTAAACTATGGCTACACCTTC | CASSGDRVNYGYTF
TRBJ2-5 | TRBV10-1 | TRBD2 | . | TGCGCCAGCAGTGATGGGACTAGCGGTCAAGAGACCCAGTACTTC | CASSDGTSGQETQYF
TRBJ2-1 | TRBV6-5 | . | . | TGTGCCAGCAGCCCATCAGGGTATGAGCAGTTCTTC | CASSPSGYEQFF
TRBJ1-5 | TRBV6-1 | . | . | TGTGCCAGCAGTGACATGGACAGCAATCAGCCCCAGCATTTT | CASSDMDSNQPQHF
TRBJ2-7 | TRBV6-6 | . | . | TGTGCCAGCAGTTACACCGGCGGGACAGCCTACGAGCAGTACTTC | CASSYTGGTAYEQYF
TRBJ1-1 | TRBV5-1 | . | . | TGCGCCAGCAGCTTGGGCAGTAATGGTGAAGCTTTCTTT | CASSLGSNGEAFF
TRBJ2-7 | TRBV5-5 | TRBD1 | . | TGTGCCAGCAGCTTGACCACGACAGGGGGCTTCTACGAGCAGTACTTC | CASSLTTTGGFYEQYF
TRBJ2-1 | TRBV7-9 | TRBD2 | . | TGTGCCAGCAGGGGACTAGCGGGGGATGATATAAGCTACAATGAGCAGTTCTTC | CASRGLAGDDISYNEQFF
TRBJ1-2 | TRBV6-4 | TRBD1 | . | TGTGCCAGCAGTGACAGTACAGGGGGAGATGGCTACACCTTC | CASSDSTGGDGYTF
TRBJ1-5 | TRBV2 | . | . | TGTGCCAGCATAGGTAATAGCAATCAGCCCCAGCATTTT | CASIGNSNQPQHF
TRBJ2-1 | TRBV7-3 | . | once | TGTGCCAGCAGCTTAAACCGACGGGATGAGCAGTTCTTC | CASSLNRRDEQFF
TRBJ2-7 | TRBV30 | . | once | TGTGCCTGGAGTCTCGGCATAACCGACGAGCAGTACTTC | CAWSLGITDEQYF